This passage covers 28 T cell receptor beta chains from one sample sequenced in a study of blood T cell repertoires in COVID-19. This table comes from immunoSEQ multiplex PCR, and its TCRdb copy is limited to in-frame clones, with some not included. The table shows approximately 210,000 clones, with 80% to 85% occurring only once. The source material was PBMCs or T cells enriched from blood (not recorded which). The receptor source for this set is a woman aged 45-65 years with acute COVID-19.

The V gene is TRBV5-4, the J gene TRBJ2-2, with D perhaps TRBD2 (7 bases). V gave up 4 bases and J gave up 5 bases, with 18 bases separating them. There are 16 residues in the CDR3. Germline assignment: CDR1 SGHNT and CDR2 YYREEE (reference sequence). Written as DNA, the CDR3 is TGTGCCAGCAGCCTCGGCGGGGGCCTAGTGACCGGGGAGCTGTTTTTT. Translating gives CASSLGGGLVTGELFF.

This chain connects TRBV2 to TRBJ1-2; 8 positions match TRBD1. V dropped 5 bases and J dropped 9; count of bases not matched to a gene: 11. Germline CDR1 and CDR2: SNHLY and FYNNEI. This CDR3 contains 14 residues. The CDR3 DNA reads as TGTGCCAGCAGTCCTAGGGGGCAGGGGGCTAGCTACACCTTC. Translated: CASSPRGQGASYTF.

The CDR3 DNA follows: TGTGCCAGTAGTATGGGACAGGGTTATGAAAAACTGTTTTTT. Translation gives CASSMGQGYEKLFF. J is TRBJ1-4 and V is TRBV19; 9 nucleotides match TRBD1. Germline values: CDR1 LNHDA, CDR2 SQIVND (reference sequence). Losses at the gene ends were 3 bases for V and 6 bases for J; bases not matched to a gene: 2. The CDR3 has 14 amino acids.

The gene calls are TRBV19 and TRBJ2-2, with TRBD2 matching 14 bases. J lost 5 bases, V lost 5 bases, and 7 bases had no gene match. The length of the CDR3 is 17 residues. Germline assignment: CDR1 LNHDA and CDR2 SQIVND (reference sequence). The CDR3, as DNA: TGTGCCAGTAGTCCGACTAGCGGGAGGGCCTGGACCGGGGAGCTGTTTTTT. Residues: CASSPTSGRAWTGELFF.

The chain has TRBV28 and TRBJ2-5; no firm D call. CDR3 length: 12 amino acids. Trimming stripped 6 bases from V and 0 bases from J, with 5 bases between. Germline V gene sequence: CDR1 MDHEN, CDR2 SYDVKM. The DNA for the CDR3 is TGTGCCAGCAGGGAGAACCAAGAGACCCAGTACTTC. Translated, it gives CASRENQETQYF.

The V gene is TRBV6-2 or TRBV6-3, the J gene TRBJ2-1; 8 bases match TRBD2. Germline V gene lookup returns CDR1 MNHEY and CDR2 SVGEGT. The CDR3 is 16 residues long. V lost 4 bases to trimming and J lost 4 bases; unmatched junction nucleotides: 9. The CDR3: CASSSTGGVEYNEQFF. For the CDR3, the DNA is TGTGCCAGCAGTTCCACCGGGGGGGTAGAGTACAATGAGCAGTTCTTC.

The chain joins TRBV28 to TRBJ2-5; D is unresolved. Germline CDR1 MDHEN, CDR2 SYDVKM. CDR3 size: 16 residues. Trimming took 2 bases from V and 4 from J, leaving 17 bases between them. The CDR3 here is CASSLALGVFRETQYF. Written as DNA, the CDR3 is TGTGCCAGCAGTTTAGCTCTAGGAGTATTCCGAGAGACCCAGTACTTC.

V and J are TRBV7-6 and TRBJ2-1; TRBD1 matches 10 bases. Germline V gives CDR1 SGHVS, CDR2 FNYEAQ. This CDR3 is built from 19 residues. V was clipped by 5 bases and J by 0 bases; unmatched bases: 13. This chain's CDR3 is CASSPGARDRGSSYNEQFF. DNA of the CDR3: TGTGCCAGCAGCCCTGGGGCTCGGGACAGGGGAAGCTCCTACAATGAGCAGTTCTTC.

The rearrangement joins TRBV5-1 to TRBJ2-5, with D unclear. From germline, CDR1 is SGHRS and CDR2 YFSETQ. Trimming removed 0 bases from V and 1 base from J, with 7 bases in between. The CDR3 covers 14 residues. The CDR3, as DNA: TGCGCCAGCAGCTTGGGGCAGATCCAAGAGACCCAGTACTTC. Translation gives CASSLGQIQETQYF.

The chain is built from TRBV6-5 and TRBJ2-6; TRBD1 agrees at 7 bases. Trimming at V came to 8 bases and at J to 4 bases, leaving 5 bases not matched to a gene. Germline CDR1 MNHEY, CDR2 SVGAGI. The CDR3 is made up of 14 amino acids. The CDR3: CASETGWGANVLTF. The CDR3 DNA reads TGTGCCAGCGAGACAGGGTGGGGGGCCAACGTCCTGACTTTC.

J is TRBJ1-1 and V is TRBV27, with D possibly being TRBD1 (5 bases). Trimming took 0 bases from V and 5 from J, leaving 13 bases between them. The CDR3 covers 15 residues. Germline lookup yields CDR1 MNHEY and CDR2 SMNVEV (reference sequence). The CDR3 DNA reads TGTGCCAGCAGTTTATCCCAGGGAGGATGGACTGAAGCTTTCTTT. It codes for CASSLSQGGWTEAFF.

A few counts support this clone. J is TRBJ1-5 and V is TRBV19; unclear D gene. Germline assignment: CDR1 LNHDA and CDR2 SQIVND (reference sequence). The CDR3 is 14 residues long. V was trimmed by 5 bases and J by 2 bases, leaving 10 bases between them. This CDR3 is CASSRLTGNQPQHF. CDR3 nucleotides: TGTGCCAGTAGTCGGTTAACAGGCAATCAGCCCCAGCATTTT.

The gene calls are TRBV5-1 and TRBJ1-2; perhaps TRBD1 as D (6 bases). The CDR3 contains 14 residues. From germline, CDR1 is SGHRS and CDR2 YFSETQ. Trimming shortened V by 0 bases and J by 3 bases, and 9 bases separated the two germline ends. The CDR3 DNA reads as TGCGCCAGCAGCTTGGCAGGGGCGTACTATGGCTACACCTTC. Translated, it gives CASSLAGAYYGYTF.

The chain employs TRBV7-8 and TRBJ1-2; perhaps TRBD1 as D (6 bases). Germline values: CDR1 SGHVS, CDR2 FQNEAQ. The CDR3 totals 15 residues. Trimming stripped 1 base from V and 2 bases from J, with 11 bases between. CDR3: CASSLVGQGNYGYTF. CDR3 sequence (DNA): TGTGCCAGCAGCTTAGTGGGGCAGGGGAACTATGGCTACACCTTC.

The genes are TRBV29-1 and TRBJ2-2; TRBD2 agrees at 14 bases. Germline V gene lookup returns CDR1 SQVTM and CDR2 ANQGSEA. The CDR3 runs to 19 residues. The J segment lost 2 bases and the V segment lost 6 bases, leaving 14 bases of the junction unmatched. The CDR3: CSVKEYGTSGGRNTGELFF. CDR3 bases: TGCAGCGTCAAAGAATATGGGACTAGCGGGGGACGAAACACCGGGGAGCTGTTTTTT.

This clone has a count of ten or more. The V call is TRBV6-1, the J call TRBJ2-3; TRBD1 matches 7 bases. The CDR3 length is 15 residues. After removal of 2 bases from V and 3 bases from J, the junction contained 5 bases not matched to a gene. Germline V gene lookup returns CDR1 MNHNS and CDR2 SASEGT. CDR3 DNA: TGTGCCAGCAGTGAAATGACGGACAGGACAGATACGCAGTATTTT. It specifies CASSEMTDRTDTQYF.

The V gene is TRBV19, the J gene TRBJ1-2, with 8 positions matching TRBD1. V shed 3 bases and J 4 bases; nucleotides not matched to a gene: 7. The CDR3 totals 15 residues. Germline CDR1 reads LNHDA; CDR2 reads SQIVND (reference sequence). CDR3 nucleotide sequence: TGTGCCAGTAGTATCCCCGGACAGGGTCTCTATGGCTACACCTTC. As protein: CASSIPGQGLYGYTF.

The rearrangement links TRBV30 to TRBJ2-7, with D perhaps TRBD2 (5 bases). The V gene lost 5 bases and the J gene lost 7 bases, with 15 bases spanning the gap. Germline V gives CDR1 GTSNPN, CDR2 SVGIG (reference sequence). The CDR3 has 12 amino acids. CDR3 loop: CAWSASRGEQYF. The CDR3 DNA reads as TGTGCCTGGTCAGCCTCGAGAGGGGAGCAGTACTTC.

The CDR3: CASSRGRLSLSSTDTQYF. CDR3 nucleotides: TGTGCCAGCAGCAGGGGGCGATTATCCCTCAGTAGCACAGATACGCAGTATTTT. The chain joins TRBV11-3 to TRBJ2-3; 7 bases map to TRBD1. Germline trimming cut 5 bases from V and 0 bases from J; bases unmatched to any gene: 14. The CDR3 runs to 18 residues. In germline, CDR1 is SGHNT, CDR2 YENEEA.

The chain is built from TRBV9 and TRBJ2-7; no reliable D call. V lost 4 bases, J lost 0 bases, and 11 bases lay in between. The CDR3 contains 14 residues. Germline CDR1 SGDLS, CDR2 YYNGEE. CDR3 amino acids: CASSPLSSSYEQYF. Here the CDR3 DNA reads TGTGCCAGCAGCCCCCTCTCCAGCTCCTACGAGCAGTACTTC.

V gene TRBV7-2 combines with J gene TRBJ1-5; D unresolved. Germline lookup yields CDR1 SGHTA and CDR2 FQGNSA. The ends were cut back, 1 base at V and 1 base at J, with 14 bases in the middle. The CDR3 is 17 amino acids. DNA of the CDR3: TGTGCCAGCAGCTTAGACTCACCGGGTATCAGCAATCAGCCCCAGCATTTT. This translates into CASSLDSPGISNQPQHF.

The chain employs TRBV28 and TRBJ2-2; 12 bases line up with TRBD2. CDR3 length equals 16 residues. Germline V gene lookup returns CDR1 MDHEN and CDR2 SYDVKM. Trimming at V came to 5 bases and at J to 3 bases, leaving 4 bases not matched to a gene. CDR3 nucleotides: TGTGCCAGCAGTCCCTGGACTAGCGGGGACACCGGGGAGCTGTTTTTT. It specifies CASSPWTSGDTGELFF.

The chain uses TRBV7-6 and TRBJ1-3; a possible D gene is TRBD1 (5 bases). The CDR3 contains 17 residues. Germline V gene data show CDR1 as SGHVS and CDR2 as FNYEAQ. The germline V and J ends were trimmed by 0 bases and 0 bases, with 12 bases remaining between them. The CDR3 DNA is TGTGCCAGCAGCTTAGCGGGGGGGACCAACTCTGGAAACACCATATATTTT. Translating it yields CASSLAGGTNSGNTIYF. Using reference TRBV7-6 and TRBJ1-3 for the parts outside the CDR3, the full variable domain is GAGVSQSPRYKVTKRGQDVALRCDPISGHVSLYWYRQALGQGPEFLTYFNYEAQQDKSGLPNDRFSAERPEGSISTLTIQRTEQRDSAMYRCASSLAGGTNSGNTIYFGEGSWLTVV.

The chain is built from TRBV5-1 and TRBJ2-7, with a weak D call TRBD1 (5 bases). Germline values: CDR1 SGHRS, CDR2 YFSETQ. V dropped 6 bases and J dropped 4 bases, with 14 bases sitting between them. This CDR3 contains 13 residues. The CDR3 DNA follows: TGCGCCAGCAAAAGGGGCAGGGCTTACGAGCAGTACTTC. This gives the protein CASKRGRAYEQYF.

The V gene is TRBV28, the J gene TRBJ1-1; D unclear. Trimming shortened V by 5 bases and J by 4 bases, and 14 bases separated the two germline ends. This CDR3 comprises 14 residues. Looked up from germline, CDR1 is MDHEN and CDR2 is SYDVKM. The CDR3 nucleotides read TGTGCCAGCAGTGAAGCAGGTTTTGGCACTGAAGCTTTCTTT. Encoded protein: CASSEAGFGTEAFF.

The J gene is TRBJ1-5, the V gene TRBV3-1 (or the pseudogene TRBV3-2); a weak D match, TRBD1 (6 bases). V gave up 4 bases and J gave up 6 bases, with 16 bases separating them. Looked up from germline, CDR1 is LGHDT and CDR2 is YNNKEL (reference sequence). This CDR3 region has 15 residues. The CDR3 sequence: CASSLMPGVSQPQHF. CDR3 DNA: TGTGCCAGCAGCCTCATGCCAGGGGTGAGTCAGCCCCAGCATTTT.

This sequence joins TRBV6-4 and TRBJ2-2; TRBD1 matches 7 bases. The length of the CDR3 is 14 residues. CDR1 is MRHNA and CDR2 is SNTAGT in the germline V gene. The trim removed 3 bases at V and 3 bases at J, leaving 1 base unmatched. The DNA for the CDR3 is TGTGCCAGCAGTGAAGGACAGGACACCGGGGAGCTGTTTTTT. Translated: CASSEGQDTGELFF.

The rearrangement uses TRBV7-2 and TRBJ2-2; D possibly corresponds to TRBD1 (6 bases). CDR1 is SGHTA and CDR2 is FQGNSA in the germline V gene. With 2 bases removed from V and 1 base from J, the gap between germline ends came to 8 bases. This CDR3 comprises 15 residues. The CDR3 nucleotides are TGTGCCAGCAGCTTACAACAGGGGAACACCGGGGAGCTGTTTTTT. Residues: CASSLQQGNTGELFF.